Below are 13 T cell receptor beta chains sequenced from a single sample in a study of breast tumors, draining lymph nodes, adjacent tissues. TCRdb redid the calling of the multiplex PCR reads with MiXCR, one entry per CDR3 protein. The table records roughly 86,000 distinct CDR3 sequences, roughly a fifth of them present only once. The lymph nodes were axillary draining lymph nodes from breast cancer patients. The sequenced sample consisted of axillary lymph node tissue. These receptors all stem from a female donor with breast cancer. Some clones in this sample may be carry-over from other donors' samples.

The CDR3 region is CASSGIGKLFF. DNA for the CDR3: TGTGCCAGCAGTGGAATAGGGAAACTGTTTTTT. The chain uses TRBV7-9 and TRBJ1-4; D remains ambiguous. Trimming took off 6 bases at V and 11 bases at J, with 10 bases between the two ends. The germline gives CDR1 SEHNR, CDR2 FQNEAQ (reference sequence). The CDR3 consists of 11 residues.

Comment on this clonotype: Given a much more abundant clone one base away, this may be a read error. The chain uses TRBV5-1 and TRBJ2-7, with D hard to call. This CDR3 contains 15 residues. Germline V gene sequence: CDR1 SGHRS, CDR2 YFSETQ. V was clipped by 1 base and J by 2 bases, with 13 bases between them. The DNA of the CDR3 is TGCGCCAGCAGCTTGAACAGTCTCAACGCCTACGAGCAGTACTTC. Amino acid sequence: CASSLNSLNAYEQYF.

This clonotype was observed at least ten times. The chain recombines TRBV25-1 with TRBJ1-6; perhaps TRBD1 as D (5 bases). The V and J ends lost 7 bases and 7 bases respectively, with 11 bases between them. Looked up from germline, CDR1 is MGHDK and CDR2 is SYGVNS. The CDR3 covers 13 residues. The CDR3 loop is CASNGGLNSPLHF. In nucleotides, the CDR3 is TGTGCCAGCAACGGGGGACTGAATTCACCCCTCCACTTT.

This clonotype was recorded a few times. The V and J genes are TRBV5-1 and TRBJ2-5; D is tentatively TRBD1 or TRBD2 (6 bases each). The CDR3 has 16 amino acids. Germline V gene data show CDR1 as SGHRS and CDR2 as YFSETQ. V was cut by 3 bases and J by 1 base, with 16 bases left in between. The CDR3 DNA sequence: TGCGCCAGCAGCTGGGGTTCCGGAGGGGGCCAAGAGACCCAGTACTTC. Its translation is CASSWGSGGGQETQYF.

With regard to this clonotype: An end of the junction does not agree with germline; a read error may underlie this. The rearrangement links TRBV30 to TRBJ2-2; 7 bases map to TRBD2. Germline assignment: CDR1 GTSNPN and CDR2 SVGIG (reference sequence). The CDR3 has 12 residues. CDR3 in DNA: TGTGCCTGGAGTCAGGGAAGCGGGGAGCTGTCTTTT. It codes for CAWSQGSGELSF.

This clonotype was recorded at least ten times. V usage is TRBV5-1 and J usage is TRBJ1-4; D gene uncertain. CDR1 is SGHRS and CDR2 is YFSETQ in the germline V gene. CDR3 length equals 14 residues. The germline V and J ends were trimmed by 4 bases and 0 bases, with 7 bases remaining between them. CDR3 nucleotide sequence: TGCGCCAGCAGCCCGACGGCAACTAATGAAAAACTGTTTTTT. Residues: CASSPTATNEKLFF. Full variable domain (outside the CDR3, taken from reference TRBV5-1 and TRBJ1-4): KAGVTQTPRYLIKTRGQQVTLSCSPISGHRSVSWYQQTPGQGLQFLFEYFSETQRNKGNFPGRFSGRQFSNSRSEMNVSTLELGDSALYLCASSPTATNEKLFFGSGTQLSVL.

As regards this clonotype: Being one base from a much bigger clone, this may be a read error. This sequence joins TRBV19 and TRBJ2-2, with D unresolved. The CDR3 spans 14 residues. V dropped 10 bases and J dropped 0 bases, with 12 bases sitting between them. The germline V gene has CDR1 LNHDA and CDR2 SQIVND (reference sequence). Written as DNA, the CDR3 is TGTGCCACCCGTGGACGGGCGAACACCGGGGAGCTGTTTTTT. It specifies CATRGRANTGELFF.

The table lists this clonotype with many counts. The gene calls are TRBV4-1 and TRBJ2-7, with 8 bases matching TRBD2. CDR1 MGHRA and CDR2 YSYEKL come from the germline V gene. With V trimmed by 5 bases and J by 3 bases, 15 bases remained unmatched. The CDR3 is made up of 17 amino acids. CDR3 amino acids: CASSAQNLPGLVYEQYF. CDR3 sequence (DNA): TGCGCCAGCAGCGCACAAAACCTTCCGGGACTAGTCTACGAGCAGTACTTC.

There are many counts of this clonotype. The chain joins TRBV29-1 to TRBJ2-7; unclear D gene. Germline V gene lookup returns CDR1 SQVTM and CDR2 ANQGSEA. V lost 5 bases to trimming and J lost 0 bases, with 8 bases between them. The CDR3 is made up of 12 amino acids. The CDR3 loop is CSVREDSYEQYF. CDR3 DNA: TGCAGCGTTCGAGAGGACTCCTACGAGCAGTACTTC.

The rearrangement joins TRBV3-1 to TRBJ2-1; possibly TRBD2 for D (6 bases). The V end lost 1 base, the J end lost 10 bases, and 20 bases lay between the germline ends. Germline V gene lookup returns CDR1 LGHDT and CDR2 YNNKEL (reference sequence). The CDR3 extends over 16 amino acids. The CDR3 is CASSQVGLASKSEQFF. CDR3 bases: TGTGCCAGCAGCCAAGTAGGGCTAGCGTCGAAATCGGAGCAGTTCTTC.

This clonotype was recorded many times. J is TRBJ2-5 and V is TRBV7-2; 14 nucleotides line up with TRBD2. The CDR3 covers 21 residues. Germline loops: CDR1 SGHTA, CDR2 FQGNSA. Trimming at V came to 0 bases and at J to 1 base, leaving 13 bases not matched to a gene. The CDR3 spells CASSLAPFNPGLAGVQETQYF. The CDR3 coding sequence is TGTGCCAGCAGCTTAGCGCCGTTTAACCCGGGACTAGCGGGAGTCCAAGAGACCCAGTACTTC.

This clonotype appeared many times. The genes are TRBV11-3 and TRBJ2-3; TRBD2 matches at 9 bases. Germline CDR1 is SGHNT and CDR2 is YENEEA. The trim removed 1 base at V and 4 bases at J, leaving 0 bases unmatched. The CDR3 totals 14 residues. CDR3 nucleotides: TGTGCCAGCAGCTTAGTAGCGGGAGCAGATACGCAGTATTTT. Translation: CASSLVAGADTQYF.

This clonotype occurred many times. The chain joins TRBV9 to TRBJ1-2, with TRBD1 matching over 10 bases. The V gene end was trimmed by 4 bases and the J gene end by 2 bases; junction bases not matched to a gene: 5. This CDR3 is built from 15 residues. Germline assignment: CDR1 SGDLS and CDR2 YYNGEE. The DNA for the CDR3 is TGTGCCAGCAGCCGGGACAGGGGAACAAACTATGGCTACACCTTC. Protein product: CASSRDRGTNYGYTF. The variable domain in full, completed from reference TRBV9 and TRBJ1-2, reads DSGVTQTPKHLITATGQRVTLRCSPRSGDLSVYWYQQSLDQGLQFLIQYYNGEERAKGNILERFSAQQFPDLHSELNLSSLELGDSALYFCASSRDRGTNYGYTFGSGTRLTVV.